This T cell receptor (beta chain) was captured by sequencing in a study of naive and memory T cell subsets. The study, taken as a whole, reports: A clonotype means one alpha or beta sequence, not an alpha/beta pair. There was no ground truth to check naive and memory subset results.

Both TRBC1 and TRBC2 were covered by a beta constant-region primer of two equimolar oligonucleotides. MiXCR, run by TCRdb on the UMI-ligation and nested PCR reads, gives a single entry per CDR3 protein. This sample has some 85,000 distinct CDR3 sequences, with less than 15% found just once. This clonotype was seen ten or more times. Its specificity is not known. Cells stained for CD3, CD4, CD8, CD45RA, CD27 and viability were sorted into four CD45RA/CD27 subsets. V dropped 0 bases and J dropped 4 bases, with 7 bases sitting between them. CDR3 length: 13 residues. In germline, CDR1 is SGHDT, CDR2 YYEEEE.

The V call is TRBV5-6, the J call TRBJ2-5, with D possibly TRBD2 on 5 matching bases. The sample was central memory CD4+ T cells from blood. The clonotype comes from a human donor in good health. The CDR3 DNA is TGTGCCAGCAGCTTGGCGGGGAGAGAGACCCAGTACTTC. Translated: CASSLAGRETQYF.